A selection of T cell receptor beta chains follows, all from one sample in a study of blood T cell repertoires in COVID-19. Method: immunoSEQ multiplex PCR; TCRdb's copy keeps in-frame clones and lacks some. The table has some 300,000 clones, more than 75% seen once. The specimen was PBMCs or T cells enriched from blood (not recorded which). Receptor source: a woman aged 55-75 years in a cohort exposed to, infected with or recovered from COVID-19 (not recorded which). CDR3s include the opening cysteine and the closing phenylalanine or tryptophan. A D gene is named only where the DNA matches it firmly. A row's size may be missing; if present it is once, few, many or a size class.

>TRBV19|.|TRBJ1-3|.|16
CASSDVRGISGNTIYF
TGTGCCAGTAGTGACGTCAGGGGAATCTCTGGAAACACCATATATTTT
>TRBV27|.|TRBJ2-1|.|12
CASSAQGYEQFF
TGTGCCAGCAGTGCTCAGGGCTATGAGCAGTTCTTC
>TRBV27|TRBD1|TRBJ1-5|.|15
CASSLSGTGPRPQHF
TGTGCCAGCAGTTTATCCGGGACAGGCCCAAGGCCCCAGCATTTT
>TRBV28|TRBD1|TRBJ1-4|.|16
CASSLTGGEANEKLFF
TGTGCCAGCAGTTTGACAGGGGGGGAGGCTAATGAAAAACTGTTTTTT
>TRBV28|.|TRBJ2-5|.|15
CASSSRPGDQETQYF
TGTGCCAGCAGTTCCCGGCCAGGGGACCAAGAGACCCAGTACTTC
>TRBV5-1|TRBD2|TRBJ2-1|.|18
CASSLGTSGRDPYNEQFF
TGCGCCAGCAGCTTGGGGACTAGCGGGAGGGACCCCTACAATGAGCAGTTCTTC
>TRBV2|TRBD2|TRBJ2-1|.|15
CASRKLAGGPGEQFF
TGTGCCAGCAGGAAACTAGCGGGAGGGCCGGGTGAGCAGTTCTTC
>TRBV7-7|TRBD2|TRBJ2-5|once|15
CASSPGTRVQETQYF
TGTGCTAGCAGCCCGGGGACTAGAGTCCAAGAGACCCAGTACTTC
>TRBV11-1|TRBD2|TRBJ2-1|.|15
CASSLWVAGGNEQFF
TGTGCCAGCAGCTTATGGGTAGCGGGAGGCAATGAGCAGTTCTTC
>TRBV6-5|TRBD2|TRBJ2-7|.|16
CASSFLAGGGSYEQYF
TGTGCCAGCAGTTTTCTAGCGGGAGGTGGATCCTACGAGCAGTACTTC
>TRBV15|TRBD1|TRBJ2-7|.|14
CATSTDRVPYEQYF
TGTGCCACCAGCACAGACAGGGTCCCCTACGAGCAGTACTTC
>TRBV28|.|TRBJ1-2|.|14
CASSATGHHYGYTF
TGTGCCAGCAGTGCGACAGGCCACCACTATGGCTACACCTTC
>TRBV30|.|TRBJ1-2|.|18
CAWSAPLRQARLSGGYTF
TGTGCCTGGAGTGCCCCCCTTAGACAGGCCAGACTAAGTGGTGGCTACACCTTC
>TRBV7-6|TRBD1|TRBJ1-1|once|13
CASSWDREAEAFF
TGTGCCAGCAGCTGGGACAGGGAAGCTGAAGCTTTCTTT
>TRBV6-5|.|TRBJ2-5|once|14
CASRWGEYQETQYF
TGTGCCAGCAGGTGGGGGGAGTATCAAGAGACCCAGTACTTC
>TRBV28|TRBD2|TRBJ2-3|.|16
CASSPPGTSRTDTQYF
TGTGCCAGCAGTCCACCAGGGACTAGCAGGACAGATACGCAGTATTTT
>TRBV27|.|TRBJ1-1|.|16
CASSLGPWTANPEAFF
TGTGCCAGCAGCCTAGGGCCTTGGACAGCAAACCCTGAAGCTTTCTTT
>TRBV28|TRBD2|TRBJ2-7|.|14
CASSRTSGNYEQYF
TGTGCCAGCAGCCGGACTAGCGGGAACTACGAGCAGTACTTC
>TRBV19|TRBD1|TRBJ1-5|.|14
CASSTAGGWQPQHF
TGTGCCAGTAGTACCGCAGGGGGCTGGCAGCCCCAGCATTTT
>TRBV2|.|TRBJ1-1|.|13
CASSEGGGTEAFF
TGTGCCAGCAGTGAAGGGGGGGGGACTGAAGCTTTCTTT
>TRBV9|.|TRBJ2-3|.|16
CASSVGAREWSDTQYF
TGTGCCAGCAGCGTAGGAGCGAGGGAGTGGTCAGATACGCAGTATTTT
>TRBV18|.|TRBJ2-7|.|13
CASSPPQGHEQYF
TGTGCCAGCTCACCGCCACAGGGCCACGAGCAGTACTTC
>TRBV14|TRBD2|TRBJ2-1|.|16
CASSRVAGSSYNEQFF
TGTGCCAGCAGCCGAGTAGCGGGGAGCTCCTACAATGAGCAGTTCTTC
>TRBV11-2|TRBD2|TRBJ2-1|.|17
CASSPHLLAGGHNEQFF
TGTGCCAGCAGCCCCCATTTGCTAGCGGGAGGCCACAATGAGCAGTTCTTC
>TRBV9|.|TRBJ2-1|.|14
CASSVATQSNEQFF
TGTGCCAGCAGCGTAGCTACGCAATCCAATGAGCAGTTCTTC
>TRBV14|TRBD2|TRBJ2-1|.|15
CASSQLTSGRGEQFF
TGTGCCAGCAGCCAACTCACTAGCGGGAGGGGTGAGCAGTTCTTC
>TRBV3-1/TRBV3-2|TRBD2|TRBJ2-1|.|17
CASSQDSSRDYYNEQFF
TGTGCCAGCAGCCAAGACTCTAGCCGGGACTACTACAATGAGCAGTTCTTC
>TRBV28|TRBD1|TRBJ2-7|.|15
CASSTGTGGLGEQYF
TGTGCCAGCAGTACCGGGACAGGGGGGCTAGGGGAGCAGTACTTC
>TRBV9|.|TRBJ2-2|.|16
CASSVEPGRNTGELFF
TGTGCCAGCAGCGTGGAACCAGGGCGCAACACCGGGGAGCTGTTTTTT
>TRBV11-2|.|TRBJ1-1|.|13
CASSSRLTSEAFF
TGTGCCAGCAGTTCCAGACTGACTTCAGAAGCTTTCTTT
>TRBV28|TRBD1|TRBJ2-1|.|12
CASQQGYNEQFF
TGTGCCAGCCAACAGGGGTACAATGAGCAGTTCTTC
>TRBV28|.|TRBJ2-5|.|13
CASSLAAPETQYF
TGTGCCAGCAGTTTGGCCGCTCCGGAGACCCAGTACTTC
>TRBV7-2|TRBD2|TRBJ2-3|.|16
CASGPAGTRTTDTQYF
TGTGCCAGCGGTCCCGCCGGGACTAGGACCACAGATACGCAGTATTTT
>TRBV28|.|TRBJ1-2|.|15
CASSLTQGMNYGYTF
TGTGCCAGCAGCCTGACCCAGGGGATGAACTATGGCTACACCTTC
>TRBV11-2|.|TRBJ2-7|.|15
CASSPYSTGSYEQYF
TGTGCCAGCAGCCCATACAGCACTGGGTCCTACGAGCAGTACTTC
>TRBV19|TRBD1|TRBJ1-2|.|16
CASILPGQAASSGYTF
TGTGCCAGTATCCTGCCGGGACAGGCCGCTTCATCCGGCTACACCTTC
>TRBV7-9|.|TRBJ2-6|.|16
CASSLEVASGANVLTF
TGTGCCAGCAGCTTAGAGGTAGCCTCTGGGGCCAACGTCCTGACTTTC
>TRBV19|TRBD1|TRBJ1-3|.|15
CASSLDRGPGNTIYF
TGTGCCAGTAGTCTCGACAGGGGGCCGGGAAACACCATATATTTT
>TRBV5-1|TRBD1|TRBJ1-4|.|15
CASSSRQGLNEKLFF
TGCGCCAGCAGTTCACGACAGGGGCTAAATGAAAAACTGTTTTTT
>TRBV7-2|TRBD1|TRBJ1-1|few|15
CASSLGQGMNTEAFF
TGTGCCAGCAGCTTAGGACAGGGTATGAACACTGAAGCTTTCTTT
>TRBV2|.|TRBJ1-2|.|13
CASRGTYGGGYTF
TGTGCCAGCAGGGGGACGTACGGGGGTGGCTACACCTTC
>TRBV14|TRBD1|TRBJ1-1|.|18
CASSHGRQGYGEGREAFF
TGTGCCAGCAGCCACGGTCGACAGGGTTATGGAGAGGGACGTGAAGCTTTCTTT
>TRBV5-6|.|TRBJ2-7|many|14
CASSLTGSSYEQYF
TGTGCCAGCAGCTTGACAGGGAGCTCCTACGAGCAGTACTTC
>TRBV7-8|.|TRBJ2-1|.|14
CASSLVGRVHEQFF
TGTGCCAGCAGCTTAGTCGGTCGCGTCCATGAGCAGTTCTTC
>TRBV21-1|.|TRBJ2-7|.|16
CASSKEREALVYEQYF
TGTGCCAGCAGCAAGGAACGGGAGGCCCTCGTGTACGAGCAGTACTTC
>TRBV7-3|.|TRBJ1-1|.|14
CASSLQDRTTEAFF
TGTGCCAGCAGCTTACAAGACAGGACGACTGAAGCTTTCTTT
>TRBV7-8|.|TRBJ1-6|.|15
CASSLRQTNNSPLHF
TGTGCCAGCAGCTTGAGGCAGACTAATAATTCACCCCTCCACTTT
>TRBV27|.|TRBJ1-6|.|14
CASSFFSLDSPLHF
TGTGCCAGCAGCTTTTTCAGTTTGGATTCACCCCTCCACTTT